This T cell receptor beta chain derives from a study of beta chain features in type 1 diabetes. Between the trimmed V and J ends, which lost 8 bases and 0 bases, there was a span of 17 bases. Per germline, CDR1 GTSNPN and CDR2 SVGIG (reference sequence). The CDR3 is 15 amino acids. Investigators reverse transcribed all isolated RNA, so they sequenced expressed TCRB transcripts. The table came from immunoSEQ multiplex PCR; TCRdb's copy has only in-frame clones and leaves some out. The sample comprises more than 550,000 clones, about 14% of which are singletons, and roughly 0.04% rests with the top ten. Broader study findings: TCRB CDR3 length was moderately but significantly reduced in all four CD4+ subsets of Type 1 diabetes patients.

About this clone: Its target is unknown.

Sequences were obtained from naive CD4+ T cells from blood. The J gene is TRBJ2-1, the V gene TRBV30, with D perhaps given as TRBD1 or TRBD2 (5 bases each). The origin of this receptor is a young man with type 1 diabetes. This CDR3 reads CASSGRNGSYNEQFF. CDR3 sequence (DNA): TGTGCCAGCTCGGGACGTAACGGCTCCTACAATGAGCAGTTCTTC. The full variable domain, its missing parts supplied by reference TRBV30 and TRBJ2-1, is SQTIHQWPATLVQPVGSPLSLECTVEGTSNPNLYWYRQAAGRGLQLLFYSVGIGQISSEVPQNLSASRPQDRQFILSSKKLLLSDSGFYLCASSGRNGSYNEQFFGPGTRLTVL.